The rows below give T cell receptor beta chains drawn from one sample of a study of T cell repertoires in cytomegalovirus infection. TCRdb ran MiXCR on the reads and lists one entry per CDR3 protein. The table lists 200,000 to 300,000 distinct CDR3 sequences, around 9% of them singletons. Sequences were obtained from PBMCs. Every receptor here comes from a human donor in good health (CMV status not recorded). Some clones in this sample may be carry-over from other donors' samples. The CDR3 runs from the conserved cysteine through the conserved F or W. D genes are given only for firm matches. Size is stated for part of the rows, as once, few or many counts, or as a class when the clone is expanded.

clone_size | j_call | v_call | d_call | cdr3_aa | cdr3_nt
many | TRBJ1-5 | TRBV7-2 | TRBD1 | CASSFGQGDNQPQHF | TGTGCCAGCAGCTTTGGACAGGGAGACAATCAGCCCCAGCATTTT
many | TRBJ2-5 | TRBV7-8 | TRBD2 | CASSLAVLAGDSQETQYF | TGTGCCAGCAGCTTAGCGGTTCTAGCGGGAGACAGTCAGGAGACCCAGTACTTC
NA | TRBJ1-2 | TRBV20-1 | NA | CSARVRGGESPYGYTF | TGCAGTGCTAGAGTGAGAGGGGGGGAAAGTCCCTATGGCTACACCTTC
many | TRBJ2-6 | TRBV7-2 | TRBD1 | CASSRQGTGANVLTF | TGTGCCAGCAGCCGACAGGGGACTGGGGCCAACGTCCTGACTTTC
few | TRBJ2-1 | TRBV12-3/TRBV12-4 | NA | CASSFGMAQRQFF | TGTGCCAGCAGTTTTGGGATGGCTCAAAGACAGTTCTTC
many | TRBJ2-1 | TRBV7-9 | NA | CASSLAPMGMFF | TGTGCCAGCAGCTTAGCCCCAATGGGGATGTTCTTC
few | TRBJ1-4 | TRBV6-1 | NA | CASSEGPMPRISF | TGTGCCAGCAGTGAAGGACCGATGCCTCGTATATCATTT
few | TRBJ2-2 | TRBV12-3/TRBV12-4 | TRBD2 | CASSVLAGQTTNTGELFF | TGTGCCAGCAGCGTACTAGCGGGACAAACTACGAACACCGGGGAGCTGTTTTTT
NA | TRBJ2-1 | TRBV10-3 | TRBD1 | CAISDLGTGRIDEQFF | TGTGCCATCAGTGATCTAGGGACAGGGAGGATTGATGAGCAGTTCTTC
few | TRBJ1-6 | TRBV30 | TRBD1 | CAWSGTGINSPLHF | TGTGCCTGGAGTGGGACAGGGATAAATTCACCCCTCCACTTT
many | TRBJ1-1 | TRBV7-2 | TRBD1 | CASSQGGRREAFF | TGTGCCAGCAGCCAGGGGGGGCGGCGTGAAGCTTTCTTT
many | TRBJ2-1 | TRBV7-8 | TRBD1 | CASSLTGAGEQFF | TGTGCCAGCAGCCTCACAGGGGCAGGTGAGCAGTTCTTC
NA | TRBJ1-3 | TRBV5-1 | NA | CASSLPDGSGNTIYF | TGCGCCAGCAGCTTGCCGGACGGATCTGGAAACACCATATATTTT
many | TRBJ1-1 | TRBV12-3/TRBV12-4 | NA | CASSLVAANTEAFF | TGTGCCAGCAGTTTAGTCGCGGCGAACACTGAAGCTTTCTTT
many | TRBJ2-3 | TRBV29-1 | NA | CSTSGGGTDTQYF | TGCAGCACATCTGGTGGTGGGACAGATACGCAGTATTTT
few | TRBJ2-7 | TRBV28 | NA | CASSLWDKNSYEQYF | TGTGCCAGCAGTTTATGGGACAAGAACTCCTACGAGCAGTACTTC
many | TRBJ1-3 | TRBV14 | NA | CASSPTYGGGQSGNTIYF | TGTGCCAGCAGCCCTACCTATGGAGGGGGGCAGTCTGGAAACACCATATATTTT
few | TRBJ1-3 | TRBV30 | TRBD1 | CAWSRPGTGTGNTIYF | TGTGCCTGGAGTCGTCCCGGGACAGGGACCGGAAACACCATATATTTT
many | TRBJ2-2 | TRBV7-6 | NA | CASSVAVTGGELFF | TGTGCCAGCAGCGTAGCGGTAACCGGCGGGGAGCTGTTTTTT
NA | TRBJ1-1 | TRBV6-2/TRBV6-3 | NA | CASKRFDGKGNTEAFF | TGTGCCAGCAAACGGTTTGACGGGAAGGGCAACACTGAAGCTTTCTTT
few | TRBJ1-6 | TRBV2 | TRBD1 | CASRGDREISPLHF | TGTGCCAGCAGAGGGGACAGGGAAATTTCACCCCTCCACTTT
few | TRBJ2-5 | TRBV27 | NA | CASSSTLDLNGETQYF | TGTGCCAGCAGTTCGACCCTCGACTTGAATGGGGAGACCCAGTACTTC
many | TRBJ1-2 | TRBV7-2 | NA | CASSPTRQIPNYGYTF | TGTGCCAGCAGCCCAACCCGACAGATACCTAACTATGGCTACACCTTC
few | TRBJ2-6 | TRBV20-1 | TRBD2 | CSASSGARSGANVLTF | TGCAGTGCTAGTAGCGGGGCTCGCTCTGGGGCCAACGTCCTGACTTTC
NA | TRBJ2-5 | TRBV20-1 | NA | CSARWQGEKTQYF | TGCAGTGCTAGGTGGCAGGGAGAAAAGACCCAGTACTTC
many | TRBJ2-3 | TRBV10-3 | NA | CAISEADPPDTQYF | TGTGCCATCAGTGAGGCGGATCCCCCAGATACGCAGTATTTT
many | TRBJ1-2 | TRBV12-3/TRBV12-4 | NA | CASSLPQGNGYTF | TGTGCCAGCAGTCTACCACAGGGTAATGGCTACACCTTC
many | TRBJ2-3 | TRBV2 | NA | CASSETGSRTDTQYF | TGTGCCAGCAGTGAAACAGGTTCCCGCACAGATACGCAGTATTTT
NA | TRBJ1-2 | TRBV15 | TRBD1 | CATSHGQGLTYGYTF | TGTGCCACCAGTCACGGACAGGGTCTGACCTATGGCTACACCTTC
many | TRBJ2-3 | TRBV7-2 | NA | CASTRPPDTQYF | TGTGCCAGCACCAGGCCCCCAGATACGCAGTATTTT
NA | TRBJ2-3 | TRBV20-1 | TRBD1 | CSARGQGTTDTQYF | TGCAGTGCTCGGGGACAGGGGACCACAGATACGCAGTATTTT
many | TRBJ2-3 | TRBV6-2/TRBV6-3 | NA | CASTNSELTDAQYF | TGTGCCAGCACCAACTCGGAACTGACAGATGCGCAGTATTTT
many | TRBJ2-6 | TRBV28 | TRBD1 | CASSFGDRAGANVLTF | TGTGCCAGCAGTTTTGGCGACAGGGCTGGGGCCAACGTCCTGACTTTC
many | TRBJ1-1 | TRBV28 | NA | CASSLGSGYRTEAFF | TGTGCCAGCAGTTTAGGGTCAGGGTATAGGACTGAAGCTTTCTTT
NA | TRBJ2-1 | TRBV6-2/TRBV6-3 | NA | CASSFQGNEQLF | TGTGCCAGCAGTTTTCAGGGGAATGAGCAGCTCTTC
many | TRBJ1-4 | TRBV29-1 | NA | CSGRTGKEKLFF | TGCAGCGGCAGGACCGGAAAAGAAAAACTGTTTTTT
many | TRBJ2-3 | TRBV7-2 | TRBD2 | CASSPGLAGEGTQYF | TGTGCCAGCAGCCCCGGACTAGCGGGGGAGGGGACGCAGTATTTT
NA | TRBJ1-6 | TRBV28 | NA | CASSLTSTRGSPLHF | TGTGCCAGCAGTTTAACGTCGACCCGAGGGTCACCCCTCCACTTT
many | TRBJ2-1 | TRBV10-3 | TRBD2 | CAISESGLAELPMVQFF | TGTGCCATCAGTGAGTCGGGACTAGCGGAACTCCCCATGGTGCAGTTCTTC
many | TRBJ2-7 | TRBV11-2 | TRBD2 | CASSPLGRVAAEQYF | TGTGCCAGCAGCCCCCTGGGGAGGGTAGCGGCTGAGCAGTACTTC
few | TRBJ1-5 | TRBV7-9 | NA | CASSSTGLRGNQPQHF | TGTGCCAGCAGCTCTACAGGGTTGAGAGGCAATCAGCCCCAGCATTTT
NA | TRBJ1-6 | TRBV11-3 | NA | CASSRTIGGYSPLHF | TGTGCCAGCAGCCGGACGATCGGGGGATACTCACCCCTCCACTTT
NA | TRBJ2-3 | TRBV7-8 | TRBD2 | CASSLIAGGPVDTQYF | TGTGCCAGCAGCTTAATCGCGGGAGGGCCTGTGGATACGCAGTATTTT
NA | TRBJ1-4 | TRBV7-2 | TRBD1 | CASSLAGGQVNEKLFF | TGTGCCAGCAGCTTAGCTGGCGGACAGGTTAATGAAAAACTGTTTTTT
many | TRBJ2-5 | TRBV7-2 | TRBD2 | CASSLGTLASGGKETQYF | TGTGCCAGCAGCTTAGGAACCTTGGCCAGCGGGGGTAAAGAGACCCAGTACTTC
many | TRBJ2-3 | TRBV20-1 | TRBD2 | CSARDTSGGAWDTQYF | TGCAGTGCTAGAGATACTAGCGGGGGGGCCTGGGATACGCAGTATTTT
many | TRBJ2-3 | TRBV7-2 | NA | CASSLGTSTDTQYF | TGTGCCAGCAGCTTGGGGACTAGCACAGATACGCAGTATTTT
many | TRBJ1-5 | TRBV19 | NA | CASSPQVNQPQHF | TGTGCCAGTAGTCCCCAGGTCAATCAGCCCCAGCATTTT
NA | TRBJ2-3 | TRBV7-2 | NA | CASSLWTPGVGQYF | TGTGCCAGCAGCTTATGGACCCCGGGAGTTGGGCAGTATTTT
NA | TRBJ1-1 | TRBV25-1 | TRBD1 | CASSVTGSLAAFF | TGTGCCAGCAGTGTGACAGGGTCTCTCGCAGCTTTCTTT
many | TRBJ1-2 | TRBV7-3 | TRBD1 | CASSSGQASRGGYTF | TGTGCCAGCAGCTCGGGACAGGCTTCCAGGGGTGGCTACACCTTC
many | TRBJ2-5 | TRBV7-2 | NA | CASSLGRAGATQETQYF | TGTGCCAGCAGCTTGGGCAGGGCGGGGGCCACCCAAGAGACCCAGTACTTC
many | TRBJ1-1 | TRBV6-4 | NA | CASSVGRDTEAFF | TGTGCCAGCAGCGTGGGTAGGGACACTGAAGCTTTCTTT
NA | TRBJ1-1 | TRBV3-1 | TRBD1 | CASRPTGSSTEAFF | TGTGCCAGCAGACCGACAGGGTCATCGACGGAAGCTTTCTTT
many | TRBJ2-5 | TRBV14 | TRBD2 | CASSHRGSSGRETQYF | TGTGCCAGCAGCCACCGAGGGTCTAGCGGGAGAGAGACCCAGTACTTC
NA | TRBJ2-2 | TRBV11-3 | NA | CASREGGRSVTGELFF | TGTGCCAGCAGGGAGGGTGGACGTAGTGTCACCGGGGAGCTGTTTTTT
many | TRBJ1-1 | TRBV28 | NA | CATQGNTEAFF | TGTGCCACCCAGGGGAACACTGAAGCTTTCTTT
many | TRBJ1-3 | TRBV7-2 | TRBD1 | CASSRTGVPGNTIYF | TGTGCCAGCAGCCGAACAGGGGTACCTGGAAACACCATATATTTT